The TCR beta chain described here comes from a study of monozygotic twins with cystic fibrosis. In the study overall: Library input was three micrograms of fragmented DNA, with roughly 15 PCR cycles.

The CDR3 sequence is 15 residues long. Looked up from germline, CDR1 is SQVTM and CDR2 is ANQGSEA. V lost 7 bases to trimming and J lost 7 bases, with 23 bases between them. As for this clone: The antigen remains undetermined.

Repertoires were generated with immunoSEQ multiplex PCR, while TCRdb's copy carries only in-frame clones and drops some. The sample yields 30,000 to 35,000 clones, approximately 65% seen once. Whole-study results and caveats: Co-twins had the most similar V usage for 13 of 16 pairs, J for 8. Low clonality (median 0.0095) suggested a mostly naive repertoire. Monozygotic CF twins shared more identical nucleotide clonotypes than unrelated patients.

Material for sequencing was blood. The V call is TRBV29-1, the J call TRBJ2-4, with D perhaps TRBD2 (6 bases). This TCR came from a girl aged 10-17 years with cystic fibrosis. The chain's CDR3 is CSGAYGRGVGNIQYF. CDR3 DNA sequence: TGCAGCGGTGCTTACGGGAGAGGGGTTGGGAACATTCAGTACTTC. The full variable domain, in which reference TRBV29-1 and TRBJ2-4 provide the parts outside the CDR3, is SAVISQKPSRDICQRGTSLTIQCQVDSQVTMMFWYRQQPGQSLTLIATANQGSEATYESGFVIDKFPISRPNLTFSTLTVSNMSPEDSSIYLCSGAYGRGVGNIQYFGAGTRLSVL.